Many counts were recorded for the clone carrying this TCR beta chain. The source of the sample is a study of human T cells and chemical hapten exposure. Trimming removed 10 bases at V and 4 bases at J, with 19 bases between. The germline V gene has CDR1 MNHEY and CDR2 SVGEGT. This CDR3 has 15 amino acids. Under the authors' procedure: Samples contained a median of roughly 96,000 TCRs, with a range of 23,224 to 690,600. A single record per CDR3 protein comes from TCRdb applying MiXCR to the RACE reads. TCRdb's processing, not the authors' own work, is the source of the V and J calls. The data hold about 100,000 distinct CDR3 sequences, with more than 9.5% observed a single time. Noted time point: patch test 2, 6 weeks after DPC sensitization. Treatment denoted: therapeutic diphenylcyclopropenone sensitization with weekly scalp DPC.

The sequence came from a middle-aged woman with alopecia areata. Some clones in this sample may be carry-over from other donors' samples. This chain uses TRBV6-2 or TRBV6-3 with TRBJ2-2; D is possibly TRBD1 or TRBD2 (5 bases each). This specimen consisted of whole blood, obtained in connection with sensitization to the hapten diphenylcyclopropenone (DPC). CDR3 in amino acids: CATLIPRGTTGELFF. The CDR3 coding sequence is TGTGCCACACTGATCCCCCGAGGGACCACCGGGGAGCTGTTTTTT.